These T cell receptor beta chains were read from a single sample in a study of T cells after yellow fever vaccination. TCRdb processed the 5' RACE reads anew with MiXCR; each CDR3 protein has one entry. The table shows hundreds of thousands of distinct CDR3 sequences, with under 15% occurring only once. The sequences come from CD4+ T cells sorted from PBMCs, collected 15 days after the yellow fever booster vaccination. Receptors originate from a man between 18 and 29 years old who received the YFV17D yellow fever vaccine. The CDR3 runs from the conserved cysteine through the conserved F or W. The order of the fields is V gene, CDR3 length, D gene, clone size, J gene, CDR3 protein, CDR3 DNA. The D gene is left open where the match is weak. The listing skips clone size in some rows; elsewhere it reads once, few, many or a size class.

v_call: TRBV20-1; cdr3_length: 14; d_call: TRBD1; clone_size: few; j_call: TRBJ1-1; cdr3_aa: CSAAKNRGGTEAFF; cdr3_nt: TGCAGTGCCGCTAAAAACAGGGGAGGGACTGAAGCTTTCTTT
v_call: TRBV7-3; cdr3_length: 13; d_call: TRBD1; clone_size: -; j_call: TRBJ1-1; cdr3_aa: CASSPSRDREAFF; cdr3_nt: TGTGCCAGCAGCCCCTCCAGGGACAGGGAGGCTTTCTTT
v_call: TRBV7-8; cdr3_length: 13; d_call: -; clone_size: many; j_call: TRBJ2-5; cdr3_aa: CASSSRLKETQYF; cdr3_nt: TGTGCCAGCAGCTCCAGACTGAAAGAGACCCAGTACTTC
v_call: TRBV9; cdr3_length: 14; d_call: -; clone_size: -; j_call: TRBJ2-5; cdr3_aa: CASSVGGGWETQYF; cdr3_nt: TGTGCCAGCAGCGTAGGAGGCGGGTGGGAGACCCAGTACTTC
v_call: TRBV4-3; cdr3_length: 15; d_call: -; clone_size: few; j_call: TRBJ2-6; cdr3_aa: CASSQAFSGANVLTF; cdr3_nt: TGCGCCAGCAGCCAAGCGTTCTCTGGGGCCAACGTCCTGACTTTC
v_call: TRBV12-3/TRBV12-4; cdr3_length: 13; d_call: -; clone_size: many; j_call: TRBJ1-1; cdr3_aa: CASSPFEGTEAFF; cdr3_nt: TGTGCCAGCAGCCCATTCGAGGGGACTGAAGCTTTCTTT
v_call: TRBV11-2; cdr3_length: 13; d_call: -; clone_size: -; j_call: TRBJ2-3; cdr3_aa: CASSIFREDTQYF; cdr3_nt: TGTGCCAGCAGCATATTCAGAGAGGATACGCAGTATTTT
v_call: TRBV10-1; cdr3_length: 14; d_call: TRBD2; clone_size: -; j_call: TRBJ2-7; cdr3_aa: CASSPMRGSYEQYF; cdr3_nt: TGCGCCAGCAGCCCCATGCGGGGGTCCTACGAGCAGTACTTC
v_call: TRBV24-1; cdr3_length: 14; d_call: -; clone_size: -; j_call: TRBJ2-2; cdr3_aa: CATSERGWSGELFF; cdr3_nt: TGTGCCACCAGTGAAAGGGGCTGGTCCGGGGAGCTGTTTTTT
v_call: TRBV7-9; cdr3_length: 13; d_call: -; clone_size: -; j_call: TRBJ2-3; cdr3_aa: CASSFESTDTQYF; cdr3_nt: TGTGCCAGCAGCTTTGAGAGCACAGATACGCAGTATTTT
v_call: TRBV5-6; cdr3_length: 16; d_call: TRBD1; clone_size: -; j_call: TRBJ1-1; cdr3_aa: CASSLDIWTGNTEAFF; cdr3_nt: TGTGCCAGCAGCTTGGACATCTGGACAGGAAACACTGAAGCTTTCTTT
v_call: TRBV27; cdr3_length: 15; d_call: -; clone_size: -; j_call: TRBJ1-1; cdr3_aa: CASSPGTYMNTEAFF; cdr3_nt: TGTGCCAGCAGCCCAGGGACTTACATGAACACTGAAGCTTTCTTT
v_call: TRBV6-1; cdr3_length: 13; d_call: -; clone_size: few; j_call: TRBJ1-5; cdr3_aa: CAGTGGGDQPQHF; cdr3_nt: TGTGCCGGTACCGGGGGTGGTGATCAGCCCCAGCATTTT
v_call: TRBV5-6; cdr3_length: 15; d_call: TRBD1; clone_size: -; j_call: TRBJ1-3; cdr3_aa: CASSLLGQGENTIYF; cdr3_nt: TGTGCCAGCAGCTTGTTGGGACAGGGGGAAAACACCATATATTTT
v_call: TRBV29-1; cdr3_length: 13; d_call: -; clone_size: few; j_call: TRBJ2-2; cdr3_aa: CSVSHRADGELFF; cdr3_nt: TGCAGCGTTTCCCACAGGGCCGACGGGGAGCTGTTTTTT
v_call: TRBV7-2; cdr3_length: 15; d_call: TRBD1; clone_size: -; j_call: TRBJ2-7; cdr3_aa: CASSLATGGIGEQYF; cdr3_nt: TGTGCCAGCAGCTTAGCAACAGGGGGCATTGGAGAGCAGTACTTC
v_call: TRBV7-2; cdr3_length: 17; d_call: TRBD2; clone_size: -; j_call: TRBJ2-3; cdr3_aa: CASSPLRSGGWTDTQYF; cdr3_nt: TGTGCCAGCAGCCCTCTCCGTAGCGGGGGGTGGACAGATACGCAGTATTTT
v_call: TRBV12-3/TRBV12-4; cdr3_length: 16; d_call: TRBD1; clone_size: many; j_call: TRBJ1-3; cdr3_aa: CASKDRGVFTGNTIYF; cdr3_nt: TGTGCCAGCAAGGACAGGGGGGTTTTCACTGGAAACACCATATATTTT
v_call: TRBV7-2; cdr3_length: 15; d_call: -; clone_size: -; j_call: TRBJ1-4; cdr3_aa: CASSPNGQGSEKLFF; cdr3_nt: TGTGCCAGCAGTCCAAACGGGCAGGGAAGCGAAAAACTGTTTTTT
v_call: TRBV5-8; cdr3_length: 13; d_call: -; clone_size: -; j_call: TRBJ2-3; cdr3_aa: CASFLGWTDTQYF; cdr3_nt: TGTGCCAGCTTTCTGGGTTGGACAGATACGCAGTATTTT
v_call: TRBV20-1; cdr3_length: 14; d_call: -; clone_size: -; j_call: TRBJ2-3; cdr3_aa: CSMTRGVSADTQYF; cdr3_nt: TGCAGTATGACAAGGGGGGTATCTGCAGATACGCAGTATTTT
v_call: TRBV29-1; cdr3_length: 14; d_call: -; clone_size: many; j_call: TRBJ2-3; cdr3_aa: CSVGWGISTDTQYF; cdr3_nt: TGCAGCGTTGGCTGGGGTATTAGCACAGATACGCAGTATTTT
v_call: TRBV25-1; cdr3_length: 14; d_call: TRBD2; clone_size: few; j_call: TRBJ2-3; cdr3_aa: CASSDTGLADTQYF; cdr3_nt: TGTGCCAGCAGTGATACGGGACTAGCAGATACGCAGTATTTT
v_call: TRBV23-1; cdr3_length: 14; d_call: -; clone_size: -; j_call: TRBJ2-3; cdr3_aa: CASTEGRLTDTQYF; cdr3_nt: TGCGCCAGCACGGAGGGGAGACTCACAGATACGCAGTATTTT
v_call: TRBV24-1; cdr3_length: 15; d_call: -; clone_size: few; j_call: TRBJ2-5; cdr3_aa: CATSDLHGSAETQYF; cdr3_nt: TGTGCCACCAGTGATTTACATGGGTCGGCGGAGACCCAGTACTTC
v_call: TRBV9; cdr3_length: 15; d_call: -; clone_size: -; j_call: TRBJ1-2; cdr3_aa: CASSVGGGRVYGYTF; cdr3_nt: TGTGCCAGCAGCGTAGGCGGGGGGAGGGTATATGGCTACACCTTC
v_call: TRBV20-1; cdr3_length: 14; d_call: -; clone_size: -; j_call: TRBJ2-3; cdr3_aa: CSARFEGSTDTQYF; cdr3_nt: TGCAGTGCTAGATTTGAGGGGAGCACAGATACGCAGTATTTT
v_call: TRBV20-1; cdr3_length: 14; d_call: -; clone_size: -; j_call: TRBJ2-3; cdr3_aa: CSARPADGTDTQYF; cdr3_nt: TGCAGTGCTAGACCAGCTGATGGTACAGATACGCAGTATTTT
v_call: TRBV6-6; cdr3_length: 16; d_call: TRBD2; clone_size: -; j_call: TRBJ2-3; cdr3_aa: CASSSASGGSPDTQYF; cdr3_nt: TGTGCCAGCAGTTCTGCTAGCGGGGGGTCCCCCGATACGCAGTATTTT
v_call: TRBV7-9; cdr3_length: 12; d_call: -; clone_size: few; j_call: TRBJ2-5; cdr3_aa: CASSLAHETQYF; cdr3_nt: TGTGCCAGCAGCTTAGCGCATGAGACCCAGTACTTC
v_call: TRBV7-3; cdr3_length: 16; d_call: -; clone_size: -; j_call: TRBJ2-1; cdr3_aa: CASSLMAGPGYNEQFF; cdr3_nt: TGTGCCAGCAGCTTAATGGCGGGCCCTGGGTACAATGAGCAGTTCTTC
v_call: TRBV4-3; cdr3_length: 19; d_call: TRBD1; clone_size: -; j_call: TRBJ1-4; cdr3_aa: CASSQEGPGQGATNEKLFF; cdr3_nt: TGCGCCAGCAGCCAAGAAGGGCCCGGACAGGGTGCAACTAATGAAAAACTGTTTTTT